This TCR beta chain comes out of a study of early stage breast cancer tumors. Whole-study context: Each sample averaged approximately 10-fold read coverage. Broader study findings: Tumors had roughly 2.5-fold higher T cell density and higher clonality than adjacent normal breast tissue. Chain pairing and CD4, CD8 or FOXP3 expression were not captured.

As for this clone: Its antigen is not identified.

The data were produced by immunoSEQ multiplex PCR, yet TCRdb's version contains in-frame clones alone and is incomplete. The sample carries 5,000 to 6,500 clones, around 70% recorded once. The CDR3 is 15 residues long. Germline loops: CDR1 SGHTS, CDR2 YDEGEE. V was clipped by 0 bases and J by 4 bases; unmatched bases: 2. The receptor was derived from a person in their 60s with breast cancer. This chain uses TRBV5-8 with TRBJ2-2, with TRBD2 identical over 8 bases. Source material: breast tumor tissue. The CDR3 reads CASSLGLAGTGELFF. Written as DNA, the CDR3 is TGTGCCAGCAGCTTGGGTCTAGCGGGCACCGGGGAGCTGTTTTTT.